The rows below give T cell receptor beta chains drawn from one sample of a study of PD-1 blockade in classical Hodgkin lymphoma. The assay was immunoSEQ multiplex PCR, and TCRdb's table has in-frame clones only and misses some. The table includes more than 90,000 clones, roughly 90% detected once. Sequencing was performed on peripheral blood mononuclear cells (PBMCs), taken before the second cycle of nivolumab. These receptors were collected from a human donor with classical Hodgkin lymphoma. Each CDR3 is given with its conserved first and last residue. The D gene is left open where the match is weak. The size of a clone is reported for some rows only, either as once, few or many, or as a class for expanded clones.

J	V	size	D	CDR3	DNA
TRBJ1-4	TRBV6-5	NA	NA	CASRRSVGGTKLFF	TGTGCCAGCCGGAGATCCGTGGGGGGGACAAAACTGTTTTTT
TRBJ2-7	TRBV7-2	few	TRBD2	CASSSQSGGGSYEQYF	TGTGCCAGCAGCTCCCAGAGCGGGGGAGGCTCCTACGAGCAGTACTTC
TRBJ2-3	TRBV7-9	NA	NA	CASSFRADTQYF	TGTGCCAGCAGCTTCAGGGCAGATACGCAGTATTTT
TRBJ2-5	TRBV9	NA	TRBD1	CASSVGTGPGETQYF	TGTGCCAGCAGCGTCGGGACAGGGCCTGGGGAGACCCAGTACTTC
TRBJ2-3	TRBV6-1	NA	NA	CAVSEEGRGGDTQYF	TGTGCCGTCTCCGAGGAAGGCAGGGGAGGAGATACGCAGTATTTT
TRBJ2-1	TRBV11-2	once	TRBD1	CASSPWTGGFGEQFF	TGTGCCAGCAGCCCTTGGACAGGGGGCTTCGGTGAGCAGTTCTTC
TRBJ1-6	TRBV29-1	few	NA	CSVRASGNSPLHF	TGCAGCGTTAGGGCCAGCGGTAATTCACCCCTCCACTTT
TRBJ2-3	TRBV11-1	once	TRBD2	CASSQDVLADTDTQYF	TGTGCCAGCAGCCAAGACGTACTAGCGGACACAGATACGCAGTATTTT
TRBJ1-5	TRBV9	medium-sized	NA	CASSVGFNQPQHF	TGTGCCAGCAGCGTAGGATTCAATCAGCCCCAGCATTTT
TRBJ2-1	TRBV4-1	NA	TRBD1	CASSQAGQGANNEQFF	TGCGCCAGCAGCCAAGCCGGACAGGGAGCGAACAATGAGCAGTTCTTC
TRBJ2-7	TRBV11-2	NA	TRBD2	CASSLGGGQGYEQYF	TGTGCCAGCAGCTTAGGCGGGGGGCAAGGCTACGAGCAGTACTTC
TRBJ1-6	TRBV5-6	NA	NA	CASSFSGSYNSPLHF	TGTGCCAGCAGCTTTTCGGGCTCCTATAATTCACCCCTCCACTTT
TRBJ1-2	TRBV27	NA	NA	CASSSFADRNYGYTF	TGTGCCAGCAGCTCATTCGCAGATCGGAACTATGGCTACACCTTC
TRBJ2-7	TRBV6-6	NA	NA	CASSYAASETYEQYF	TGTGCCAGCAGTTACGCGGCTAGCGAGACCTACGAGCAGTACTTC
TRBJ1-2	TRBV7-3	NA	NA	CASSTRGAAYGYTF	TGTGCCAGCAGCACGAGGGGTGCAGCCTATGGCTACACCTTC
TRBJ1-4	TRBV27	NA	TRBD1	CASGTGTGEVFTNEKLFF	TGTGCCAGCGGGACCGGGACAGGGGAGGTTTTTACTAATGAAAAACTGTTTTTT
TRBJ2-3	TRBV27	NA	NA	CASSFLGPRTDTQYF	TGTGCCAGCAGTTTCCTAGGCCCCCGCACAGATACGCAGTATTTT
TRBJ2-5	TRBV4-3	NA	NA	CASSHNFGEETQYF	TGCGCCAGCAGCCATAATTTTGGTGAAGAGACCCAGTACTTC
TRBJ2-7	TRBV9	NA	TRBD1	CASSVEGTGWYEQYF	TGTGCCAGCAGCGTAGAAGGGACAGGGTGGTACGAGCAGTACTTC
TRBJ1-5	TRBV2	NA	NA	CASSENSYNQPQHF	TGTGCCAGCAGTGAAAACAGTTATAATCAGCCCCAGCATTTT
TRBJ2-7	TRBV27	NA	NA	CASSLSLGVRIYEQYF	TGTGCCAGCAGTTTAAGTCTTGGAGTTCGCATTTACGAGCAGTACTTC
TRBJ1-5	TRBV10-1	NA	NA	CASSETADLPGDWNQPQHF	TGCGCCAGCAGTGAGACAGCAGACTTACCAGGGGACTGGAATCAGCCCCAGCATTTT